The clone carrying this T cell receptor beta chain has a single count. Its antigen remains unknown. The identical CDR3 is also encoded by other nucleotide sequences in the sample. These data are taken from a study of shared clonotypes between healthy human individuals. Study results and limitations: On the whole, naive subsets had larger estimated richness than memory subsets had. Among donors, the sharing of clonotypes was expected to be influenced by sequencing depth. Blood was the sole source, and tissue repertoires probably differ. Clonotype sharing across a few donors was observed for around 4.5% of naive CD4 clonotypes.

This CDR3 has 14 residues. Trimming at V came to 1 base and at J to 1 base, leaving 1 base not matched to a gene. The germline V gene has CDR1 SGHRS and CDR2 YFSETQ. Assay used: immunoSEQ multiplex PCR; TCRdb lists only in-frame clones, some missing. This sample has 2 million to 2.5 million clones, with nearly 97% found just once. The genes are TRBV5-1 and TRBJ2-7, with TRBD1 matching 8 bases. The clonotype originates from a man between 18 and 29 years old in good health. The sample consisted of naive CD4+ T cells sorted from blood. The subset: CD45RA+ positively selected. The CDR3 bases are TGCGCCAGCAGCTTGAGGGACAGGTCCTACGAGCAGTACTTC. This encodes CASSLRDRSYEQYF.